The present T cell receptor beta chain was sequenced within a study of blood T cell repertoires in COVID-19. Whole-study context: The analysed material was cDNA or gDNA that came from T cells, B-cell-depleted T cells, or PBMCs.

Clinical history as reported by participants underpinned cohort assignment. Original methodology: For nucleated cells, counts were estimated from reference gene primer amplification. Clones were sequenced by immunoSEQ multiplex PCR, and TCRdb holds only the in-frame ones, with some missing. The V and J calls and clone size are taken from that table; D and trimming were inferred from the DNA. In the table there are a few hundred thousand clones, approximately 85% of which are singletons. This clonotype was sampled from a woman between 50 and 59 years old who had recovered from COVID-19. The sample taken for sequencing was PBMCs or T cells enriched from blood (not recorded which).

CDR3 DNA: TGTGCCAGTAGTATCGGTTTGGAGGAGCAGTACTTC. Protein sequence: CASSIGLEEQYF. V usage is TRBV19 and J usage is TRBJ2-7; D is uncertain. V was shortened by 3 bases and J by 7 bases, with 10 bases between the two germline ends. Germline V CDR1 and CDR2: LNHDA, SQIVND (reference sequence). This CDR3 contains 12 residues.